The next 15 T cell receptor beta chains were all read from a single sample in a study of a mutant IDH1 vaccine in newly diagnosed glioma. The protocol was immunoSEQ multiplex PCR, while the TCRdb copy is restricted to in-frame clones and leaves out a portion. The data show tens of thousands of clones, approximately 86% seen once. No antigen has been assigned to these receptors. The time point was: week 5, during vaccination. The study gave 300 ug of mutant IDH1 20-mer peptide per vaccine dose, with topical imiquimod. This material consisted of PBMCs, taken from a glioma patient whose treatment included an IDH1 peptide vaccine. The receptors here all came from a young woman with glioma. Some clones in this sample may be carry-over from other donors' samples.

V usage is TRBV7-2 and J usage is TRBJ1-2; 8 bases match TRBD1. After removal of 5 bases from V and 7 bases from J, the junction contained 9 bases not matched to a gene. The germline V gene encodes CDR1 SGHTA and CDR2 FQGNSA. This CDR3 is 14 amino acids long. CDR3 DNA: TGTGCCAGCAGCCGAGGACAGGGATCCTTTGGCTACACCTTC. It specifies CASSRGQGSFGYTF.

This clone was counted a few times. The chain combines TRBV7-2 with TRBJ1-6; the D is unclear. Between the trimmed V and J ends, which lost 1 base and 9 bases, there was a span of 7 bases. The germline CDR1 and CDR2 sequences are SGHTA and FQGNSA. This CDR3 has 13 residues. The DNA of the CDR3 is TGTGCCAGCAGCTTAGTAGGCGGTTCACCCCTCCACTTT. It codes for CASSLVGGSPLHF.

This clone came up a few times. The chain carries TRBV29-1 and TRBJ1-2; weak D call: TRBD1 (5 bases). V was shortened by 7 bases and J by 8 bases, with 14 bases between the two germline ends. This CDR3 is built from 11 residues. Germline-derived CDR1 and CDR2 are SQVTM and ANQGSEA. In DNA form, the CDR3 reads TGCAGCGCGACCCCGGGGGACGGCTACACCTTC. Residues: CSATPGDGYTF.

The chain's CDR3 is CASSIGNAGASSYEQYF. The CDR3 coding sequence is TGTGCCAGTAGTATAGGCAACGCGGGGGCGAGCTCCTACGAGCAGTACTTC. This chain links TRBV19 with TRBJ2-7; the D gene is possibly TRBD2 (7 bases). This CDR3 region has 17 residues. Germline loops: CDR1 LNHDA, CDR2 SQIVND (reference sequence). Trimming took 1 base from V and 0 from J, leaving 16 bases between them.

V and J are TRBV5-1 and TRBJ1-3; maybe TRBD1 (5 bases). The CDR3 spans 17 residues. Trimming took 3 bases from V and 4 from J, leaving 20 bases between them. CDR1 is SGHRS, CDR2 YFSETQ, per germline. CDR3 region: CASSSITRDPMGNTIYF. CDR3 bases: TGCGCCAGCAGCTCGATTACGCGGGACCCCATGGGAAACACCATATATTTT.

The chain employs TRBV13 and TRBJ2-5, with D unclear. Germline lookup yields CDR1 PRHDT and CDR2 FYEKMQ (reference sequence). V was pared by 0 bases and J by 4 bases, with 18 bases between. The CDR3 contains 17 residues. This CDR3 reads CASSLGLGSRSIETQYF. In nucleotides, the CDR3 is TGTGCCAGCAGCTTAGGCCTTGGCAGCCGAAGTATAGAGACCCAGTACTTC.

The rearrangement links TRBV5-5 to TRBJ1-5; D unclear. The CDR3 is 14 residues long. The V end was cut by 0 bases, the J end by 5 bases, with 9 bases between. The germline CDR1 and CDR2 sequences are SGHKS and YYEKEE (reference sequence). The DNA for the CDR3 is TGTGCCAGCAGCTTGGTGGGCGACGATCAGCCCCAGCATTTT. Its translation: CASSLVGDDQPQHF.

This clone came up a few times. The gene calls are TRBV27 and TRBJ1-2, with 10 bases lining up with TRBD1. Germline loops: CDR1 MNHEY, CDR2 SMNVEV (reference sequence). The CDR3 runs 15 residues. V dropped 4 bases and J dropped 2; count of bases not matched to a gene: 4. The CDR3 here is CASSSQGQGNYGYTF. For the CDR3, the DNA is TGTGCCAGCAGTTCCCAGGGACAGGGGAACTATGGCTACACCTTC.

This clone was observed a single time. This chain connects TRBV20-1 to TRBJ1-2; D ambiguous. CDR3 size: 11 residues. Germline CDR1 reads DFQATT; CDR2 reads SNEGSKA (reference sequence). Between the trimmed V and J ends, which lost 5 bases and 6 bases, there was a span of 10 bases. CDR3: CSAPDLDGYTF. CDR3 sequence (DNA): TGCAGTGCTCCGGACTTGGATGGCTACACCTTC.

Only one count was recorded for this clone. The chain joins TRBV5-6 to TRBJ2-7, with a tentative D call TRBD1 (7 bases). Looked up from germline, CDR1 is SGHDT and CDR2 is YYEEEE. V was trimmed by 4 bases and J by 1 base, leaving 15 bases between them. The CDR3 is made up of 15 amino acids. CDR3 amino acids: CASSGGTAKSYEQYF. In DNA, the CDR3 is TGTGCCAGCAGCGGAGGGACAGCCAAATCCTACGAGCAGTACTTC.

The table lists this clone with a few counts. The CDR3, as DNA: TGCGCCAGCAGCCCCGGGACTAGGTCAGGGCAGACCCAGTACTTC. Its translation: CASSPGTRSGQTQYF. The V and J genes are TRBV10-1 and TRBJ2-5; 8 bases are a match to TRBD2. J gave up 6 bases and V 6 bases, and 12 bases lay outside the gene matches. This CDR3 region has 15 residues. The germline CDR1 and CDR2 sequences are WNHNN and SYGVQD (reference sequence).

This clone was detected a few times. The chain links TRBV11-3 to TRBJ1-2, with 8 nucleotides matching TRBD1. V lost 4 bases and J lost 4; bases outside the gene matches: 5. The CDR3 length is 14 residues. Germline V gene lookup returns CDR1 SGHNT and CDR2 YENEEA. The CDR3 region has the DNA TGTGCCAGCAGCTCCCGGGACAGGCCCTATGGCTACACCTTC. Its protein is CASSSRDRPYGYTF.

J is TRBJ2-6 and V is TRBV5-6, with D unclear. Trimming left V 0 bases short and J 2 bases short, with 6 bases between. Germline CDR1 is SGHDT and CDR2 is YYEEEE. The CDR3 has 15 residues. The DNA of the CDR3 is TGTGCCAGCAGCTTGGTAAGGGCTGGGGCCAACGTCCTGACTTTC. Translated: CASSLVRAGANVLTF. Full variable domain (outside the CDR3, taken from reference TRBV5-6 and TRBJ2-6): DAGVTQSPTHLIKTRGQQVTLRCSPKSGHDTVSWYQQALGQGPQFIFQYYEEEERQRGNFPDRFSGHQFPNYSSELNVNALLLGDSALYLCASSLVRAGANVLTFGAGSRLTVL.

This clone was found a few times. Other DNA sequences in the sample encode the same CDR3. The J gene is TRBJ2-5, the V gene TRBV27; D is ambiguous. The CDR3 has 13 amino acids. The germline V gene encodes CDR1 MNHEY and CDR2 SMNVEV (reference sequence). Trimming pared 5 bases from V and 2 bases from J, leaving 9 bases between. This CDR3 is CASSLGRQETQYF. The CDR3 region has the DNA TGTGCCAGCAGTCTCGGTAGGCAAGAGACCCAGTACTTC.

The chain combines TRBV6-5 with TRBJ2-1; D may be TRBD1 or TRBD2 (5 bases each). CDR3 size: 15 residues. The germline V and J ends were trimmed by 2 bases and 1 base, with 9 bases remaining between them. Germline V gives CDR1 MNHEY, CDR2 SVGAGI. The CDR3 coding sequence is TGTGCCAGCAGTTACGGGACGGGGTCCTACAATGAGCAGTTCTTC. As protein: CASSYGTGSYNEQFF.